This passage covers 30 T cell receptor beta chains from one sample sequenced in a study of blood T cell repertoires in COVID-19. Data came from immunoSEQ multiplex PCR; TCRdb stores just in-frame clones and leaves some out. This table holds roughly 200,000 clones, less than 85% found once. Material: PBMCs or T cells enriched from blood (not recorded which). The receptors here all came from a man aged 35-49 years who had recovered from COVID-19.

This chain uses TRBV2 with TRBJ2-3; 14 nucleotides align to TRBD2. The ends lost 7 bases at V and 14 bases at J; junction bases unmatched: 11. The germline V gene has CDR1 SNHLY and CDR2 FYNNEI. The CDR3 is 14 residues long. CDR3 coding DNA: TGTGCCAGCATCGGGACTAGCGGGGGCCGTGCGGGGTATTTT. This encodes CASIGTSGGRAGYF.

The V and J genes are TRBV28 and TRBJ1-5; D gene ambiguous. In germline, CDR1 is MDHEN, CDR2 SYDVKM. The CDR3 consists of 12 residues. Trimming removed 7 bases at V and 6 bases at J, with 10 bases between. This chain's CDR3 is CASTHPGQPQHF. CDR3 DNA sequence: TGTGCCAGCACCCATCCCGGTCAGCCCCAGCATTTT.

This clone was observed a few times. This chain joins TRBV28 and TRBJ2-4, with 7 nucleotides matching TRBD1. With V trimmed by 3 bases and J by 5 bases, 4 bases remained unmatched. Per the germline V gene, CDR1 is MDHEN and CDR2 is SYDVKM. This CDR3 has 14 amino acids. The chain's CDR3 is CASSFETGQNIQYF. In DNA form, the CDR3 reads TGTGCCAGCAGTTTTGAGACAGGGCAAAACATTCAGTACTTC.

The CDR3 protein is CASSFLRTSGMTDTQYF. The DNA for the CDR3 is TGTGCCAGCAGTTTCCTGAGGACTAGCGGGATGACAGATACGCAGTATTTT. The genes are TRBV27 and TRBJ2-3, with TRBD2 matching over 12 bases. With V trimmed by 3 bases and J by 3 bases, 7 bases remained unmatched. Germline V lookup: CDR1 MNHEY, CDR2 SMNVEV (reference sequence). The CDR3 is 17 residues long.

This clone was counted a single time. The V gene is TRBV6-1, the J gene TRBJ2-7, with D possibly TRBD2 on 5 matching bases. The CDR3 loop spans 13 amino acids. The germline V gene has CDR1 MNHNS and CDR2 SASEGT. The germline V and J ends were trimmed by 5 bases and 5 bases, with 13 bases remaining between them. In nucleotides, the CDR3 is TGTGCCAGCAGTTATGAGCTAGCTAACGAGCAGTACTTC. Translating gives CASSYELANEQYF.

The rearrangement uses TRBV15 and TRBJ1-2, with a possible D match to TRBD1 (5 bases). The V gene's germline CDR1 is LNHNV and CDR2 YYDKDF (reference sequence). The V end was cut by 0 bases, the J end by 6 bases, with 14 bases between. The CDR3 is 15 residues long. The CDR3 spells CATSRDLGGTDGYTF. CDR3 bases: TGTGCCACCAGCAGAGATCTGGGGGGTACTGATGGCTACACCTTC.

This clone was seen more than once but under ten times. V gene TRBV12-3 or TRBV12-4 combines with J gene TRBJ2-3, with TRBD1 identical over 8 bases. The CDR3 has 13 amino acids. V was pared by 5 bases and J by 4 bases, with 2 bases of the junction left unmatched. The CDR3 loop reads CASSRQGPDTQYF. CDR3 nucleotide sequence: TGTGCCAGCAGTCGACAGGGGCCAGATACGCAGTATTTT.

The chain combines TRBV7-6 with TRBJ2-7, with D possibly TRBD2 on 5 matching bases. Germline-derived CDR1 and CDR2 are SGHVS and FNYEAQ. There are 14 residues in the CDR3. Trimming removed 1 base from V and 4 bases from J, with 11 bases in between. CDR3 sequence (DNA): TGTGCCAGCAGCTTAGGAACGGGGTTTTACGAGCAGTACTTC. Translating it yields CASSLGTGFYEQYF. The full variable domain, rest sourced from reference TRBV7-6 and TRBJ2-7, is GAGVSQSPRYKVTKRGQDVALRCDPISGHVSLYWYRQALGQGPEFLTYFNYEAQQDKSGLPNDRFSAERPEGSISTLTIQRTEQRDSAMYRCASSLGTGFYEQYFGPGTRLTVT.

This chain links TRBV7-2 with TRBJ1-3; 7 positions match TRBD1. J was trimmed by 0 bases and V by 1 base; bases with no gene match: 0. Per the germline V gene, CDR1 is SGHTA and CDR2 is FQGNSA. There are 15 residues in the CDR3. The CDR3 DNA follows: TGTGCCAGCAGCTTAGGACAGGGCTCTGGAAACACCATATATTTT. It yields the protein CASSLGQGSGNTIYF.

About this clone itself: Other DNA sequences in the same sample also yield this CDR3. The chain joins TRBV13 to TRBJ1-1; D may be TRBD1 (5 bases). V lost 0 bases and J lost 4, with 9 bases in between. Per the germline V gene, CDR1 is PRHDT and CDR2 is FYEKMQ (reference sequence). This CDR3 has 14 residues. CDR3 amino acids: CASSLGLGGTEAFF. Here the CDR3 DNA reads TGTGCCAGCAGCTTAGGTCTGGGGGGCACTGAAGCTTTCTTT.

The chain uses TRBV30 and TRBJ2-2; D is perhaps TRBD2 (5 bases). Germline loops: CDR1 GTSNPN, CDR2 SVGIG (reference sequence). The V end was cut by 0 bases, the J end by 6 bases, with 8 bases between. The CDR3 spans 13 residues. CDR3 nucleotide sequence: TGTGCCTGGAGTGTTGGAGGCGCCGGGGAGCTGTTTTTT. Protein sequence: CAWSVGGAGELFF.

The chain couples TRBV7-6 to TRBJ2-1; tentative D call: TRBD1 (5 bases). This CDR3 comprises 15 residues. From germline, CDR1 is SGHVS and CDR2 FNYEAQ. V was trimmed by 2 bases and J by 7 bases, leaving 15 bases between them. The DNA for the CDR3 is TGTGCCAGCAGCTTATACGGTTCAGGGCGAAATGAGCAGTTCTTC. This encodes CASSLYGSGRNEQFF.

V gene TRBV6-5 combines with J gene TRBJ2-5; D may be TRBD2 (6 bases). The CDR3 extends over 14 amino acids. V was pared by 4 bases and J by 5 bases, with 14 bases between. Looked up from germline, CDR1 is MNHEY and CDR2 is SVGAGI. Here the CDR3 reads CASSSSLAGETQYF. In DNA form, the CDR3 reads TGTGCCAGCAGTTCAAGTCTGGCGGGGGAGACCCAGTACTTC.

The rearrangement joins TRBV29-1 to TRBJ1-3; TRBD1 is a possible D gene (5 bases). V lost 3 bases to trimming and J lost 0 bases, with 9 bases between them. The germline gives CDR1 SQVTM, CDR2 ANQGSEA. This CDR3 is built from 14 residues. In nucleotides, the CDR3 is TGCAGCGTTGATTTCCAGGGCTCTGGAAACACCATATATTTT. It codes for CSVDFQGSGNTIYF.

The sample holds a few counts of this clone. This rearrangement joins TRBV28 to TRBJ2-1, with TRBD2 as a possible D gene (6 bases). Trimming took 6 bases from V and 12 from J, leaving 24 bases between them. The CDR3 contains 15 residues. Germline CDR1 is MDHEN and CDR2 is SYDVKM. The CDR3 protein is CASSPFLLAGFRQFF. CDR3 DNA sequence: TGTGCCAGCAGCCCCTTCTTACTAGCCGGTTTTAGGCAGTTCTTC.

The chain employs TRBV19 and TRBJ1-5; 10 bases align to TRBD1. The CDR3 is made up of 14 amino acids. Looked up from germline, CDR1 is LNHDA and CDR2 is SQIVND (reference sequence). The V gene end was trimmed by 5 bases and the J gene end by 7 bases; junction bases not matched to a gene: 5. In nucleotides, the CDR3 is TGTGCCAGTAGTCCGACAGGGGGCGGGCAGCCCCAGCATTTT. It is translated as CASSPTGGGQPQHF. Combining the CDR3 with reference TRBV19 and TRBJ1-5 gives the whole variable domain DGGITQSPKYLFRKEGQNVTLSCEQNLNHDAMYWYRQDPGQGLRLIYYSQIVNDFQKGDIAEGYSVSREKKESFPLTVTSAQKNPTAFYLCASSPTGGGQPQHFGDGTRLSIL.

This chain connects TRBV30 to TRBJ2-2; possible D gene TRBD2, 6 bases. CDR3 size: 14 residues. The germline V gene encodes CDR1 GTSNPN and CDR2 SVGIG (reference sequence). The V and J ends lost 4 bases and 7 bases respectively, with 16 bases between them. The CDR3 protein is CAWKVGGKGGELFF. The CDR3 bases are TGTGCCTGGAAGGTGGGAGGAAAGGGCGGGGAGCTGTTTTTT.

The chain has TRBV6-2 or TRBV6-3 and TRBJ2-7; D uncertain. Trimming shortened V by 2 bases and J by 7 bases, and 15 bases separated the two germline ends. Germline V gene sequence: CDR1 MNHEY, CDR2 SVGEGT. The CDR3 has 14 residues. The CDR3 loop is CASSYARLSDEQYF. DNA for the CDR3: TGTGCCAGCAGTTACGCCAGGTTATCTGATGAGCAGTACTTC.

CDR3 bases: TGTGCCAGCAGCGTTCCAGGGCGGCAGACCCACGTCGAGCAGTACTTC. Protein product: CASSVPGRQTHVEQYF. This chain uses TRBV9 with TRBJ2-7; tentatively, D is TRBD1 (5 bases). In germline, CDR1 is SGDLS, CDR2 YYNGEE. The CDR3 extends over 16 amino acids. The V and J ends lost 2 bases and 6 bases respectively, with 21 bases between them. Combining the CDR3 with reference TRBV9 and TRBJ2-7 gives the whole variable domain DSGVTQTPKHLITATGQRVTLRCSPRSGDLSVYWYQQSLDQGLQFLIQYYNGEERAKGNILERFSAQQFPDLHSELNLSSLELGDSALYFCASSVPGRQTHVEQYFGPGTRLTVT.

The rearrangement links TRBV4-1 to TRBJ1-1; a weak D match, TRBD1 (6 bases). The CDR3 is 14 amino acids. Looked up from germline, CDR1 is MGHRA and CDR2 is YSYEKL. The V gene lost 2 bases and the J gene lost 4 bases, with 11 bases spanning the gap. CDR3 DNA: TGCGCCAGCAGCCAATCAGGGGCAGGCACTGAAGCTTTCTTT. Translation gives CASSQSGAGTEAFF.

This sequence joins TRBV3-1 (or the pseudogene TRBV3-2) and TRBJ2-3, with TRBD2 identical over 7 bases. Trimming at V came to 1 base and at J to 4 bases, leaving 11 bases not matched to a gene. Per germline, CDR1 LGHDT and CDR2 YNNKEL (reference sequence). The length of the CDR3 is 17 residues. The CDR3: CASSQASREEVADTQYF. The CDR3, as DNA: TGTGCCAGCAGCCAAGCTTCCCGGGAGGAAGTCGCAGATACGCAGTATTTT.

This chain joins TRBV9 and TRBJ2-4; a weak D match, TRBD2 (5 bases). Trimming removed 0 bases from V and 4 bases from J, with 5 bases in between. The CDR3 spans 13 residues. The germline CDR1 and CDR2 sequences are SGDLS and YYNGEE. As DNA, the CDR3 is TGTGCCAGCAGCGTAGGACTAAAAAACATTCAGTACTTC. This sequence encodes CASSVGLKNIQYF.

J is TRBJ1-5 and V is TRBV12-5, with TRBD1 matching over 7 bases. The J segment lost 7 bases and the V segment lost 1 base, leaving 19 bases of the junction unmatched. The CDR3 loop spans 19 amino acids. Germline CDR1 reads LGHNT; CDR2 reads FRNRAP. CDR3 in amino acids: CASGLALLYERQGTQPQHF. Here the CDR3 DNA reads TGTGCTAGTGGTTTGGCCCTACTTTACGAGAGACAGGGTACCCAGCCCCAGCATTTT.

This clone was counted only a few times. V and J are TRBV12-5 and TRBJ1-5; maybe TRBD1 (5 bases). Germline loops: CDR1 LGHNT, CDR2 FRNRAP. This CDR3 has 14 residues. Trimming removed 7 bases at V and 1 base at J, with 11 bases between. The CDR3, as DNA: TGTGCTAGTGAGGGCCAGGGAAGCAATCAGCCCCAGCATTTT. Protein product: CASEGQGSNQPQHF.

This chain links TRBV3-1 (or the pseudogene TRBV3-2) with TRBJ1-2; D is undetermined. The V end lost 0 bases, the J end lost 5 bases, and 7 bases lay between the germline ends. From germline, CDR1 is LGHDT and CDR2 YNNKEL (reference sequence). The length of the CDR3 is 13 residues. The DNA of the CDR3 is TGTGCCAGCAGCCAAGATGCGGGTTATGGCTACACCTTC. This translates into CASSQDAGYGYTF.

Comment on this clone: The same CDR3 is also encoded by other DNA sequences in this sample. The chain uses TRBV19 and TRBJ1-5; a possible D gene is TRBD1 (5 bases). V dropped 7 bases and J dropped 4 bases, with 11 bases sitting between them. The germline gives CDR1 LNHDA, CDR2 SQIVND (reference sequence). CDR3 length equals 13 residues. This CDR3 reads CASTTGGNQPQHF. CDR3 DNA sequence: TGTGCCAGTACCACGGGGGGGAATCAGCCCCAGCATTTT.

The V and J genes are TRBV2 and TRBJ2-1, with 13 bases lining up with TRBD2. This CDR3 is 15 amino acids long. CDR1 and CDR2 (germline): SNHLY, FYNNEI. V lost 6 bases to trimming and J lost 9 bases; unmatched junction nucleotides: 8. The CDR3 nucleotides are TGTGCCAGCAGCAGGACTAGCGGGAGTATGGTTGAGCAGTTCTTC. Protein sequence: CASSRTSGSMVEQFF.

This chain uses TRBV12-3 or TRBV12-4 with TRBJ1-4, with 7 bases aligning to TRBD1. The CDR3 has 13 residues. V shed 7 bases and J 5 bases; nucleotides not matched to a gene: 4. The CDR3 nucleotides read TGTGCCAGCAACAGGGGATTCAATGAAAAACTGTTTTTT. Translating gives CASNRGFNEKLFF.

This sequence joins TRBV2 and TRBJ2-5; TRBD2 matches at 10 bases. The CDR3 totals 17 residues. Trimming at V came to 0 bases and at J to 3 bases, leaving 7 bases not matched to a gene. Germline assignment: CDR1 SNHLY and CDR2 FYNNEI. The CDR3 sequence: CASSEARRAGGEETQYF. CDR3 nucleotide sequence: TGTGCCAGCAGTGAAGCCAGAAGAGCGGGAGGGGAAGAGACCCAGTACTTC. Based on the CDR3 plus reference TRBV2 and TRBJ2-5, the full variable domain is EPEVTQTPSHQVTQMGQEVILRCVPISNHLYFYWYRQILGQKVEFLVSFYNNEISEKSEIFDDQFSVERPDGSNFTLKIRSTKLEDSAMYFCASSEARRAGGEETQYFGPGTRLLVL.

The chain couples TRBV9 to TRBJ2-7, with 10 bases lining up with TRBD2. This CDR3 has 15 residues. Germline trimming cut 1 base from V and 0 bases from J; bases unmatched to any gene: 1. Germline assignment: CDR1 SGDLS and CDR2 YYNGEE. CDR3 residues: CASSVSSGSSYEQYF. CDR3 nucleotide sequence: TGTGCCAGCAGCGTATCTAGCGGGAGCTCCTACGAGCAGTACTTC.